This entry concerns a single T cell receptor beta chain. Its specificity is not known. The entry originates in a study of blood T cells in healthy people across ages. Study outcomes and limitations: A conclusive naive versus antigen-experienced comparison was prevented by the unsorted PBMCs.

Then a second PCR, running roughly 7 to 11 cycles, was carried out with a sample-barcoded 5' primer and a J-beta primer mix. TCRdb passed the 5' RACE reads through MiXCR, listing each CDR3 protein once. The data hold roughly 1,800,000 distinct CDR3 sequences, with roughly 49% observed a single time. The CDR3 has 15 amino acids. Germline V lookup: CDR1 SGHTA, CDR2 FQGNSA. This chain links TRBV7-2 with TRBJ2-4; TRBD2 matches at 10 bases. The end of the DNA aligns better with TRBJ2-7, so the J call may be wrong. The sequence derives from a woman in her 40s in good health. Sequencing input: blood. The CDR3 is CASSNTSGAFYEQYF. Here the CDR3 DNA reads TGTGCCAGCAGCAACACTAGCGGGGCGTTCTACGAGCAGTACTTC.